A selection of T cell receptor beta chains follows, all from one sample in a study of a mutant IDH1 vaccine in newly diagnosed glioma. Profiling relied on immunoSEQ multiplex PCR, and the TCRdb table lists in-frame clones only, not all of them. The sample lists about 86,000 clones, around 85% occurring once. The antigens for these receptors are not known. This specimen consisted of PBMCs, obtained from a glioma patient whose treatment included an IDH1 peptide vaccine. The source of these receptors is a man aged 30-40 years with glioma. Some clones in this sample may be carry-over from other donors' samples. CDR3s include the opening cysteine and the closing phenylalanine or tryptophan. The D gene is left open where the match is weak. For some rows the clone size is stated as once, few or many, or as a class when expanded; others skip it.

13 TRBJ2-1 - TRBV27 - CASSFRGYNEQFF TGTGCCAGCAGTTTTAGGGGGTACAATGAGCAGTTCTTC
12 TRBJ1-6 few TRBV9 - CASSVSDPPLHF TGTGCCAGCAGCGTTAGTGATCCACCCCTCCACTTT
15 TRBJ2-2 - TRBV18 - CASSPRTVNTGELFF TGTGCCAGCTCACCGCGGACAGTGAACACCGGGGAGCTGTTTTTT
15 TRBJ2-7 - TRBV18 - CASSNRSWRPYEQYF TGTGCCAGCTCTAACCGGAGTTGGAGGCCCTACGAGCAGTACTTC
12 TRBJ2-5 - TRBV27 - CASRTMGETQYF TGTGCCAGCCGGACTATGGGGGAGACCCAGTACTTC
15 TRBJ2-3 - TRBV6-1 TRBD1 CASSSQQGVRDTQYF TGTGCCAGCAGCTCCCAACAGGGGGTGAGGGATACGCAGTATTTT
14 TRBJ2-1 - TRBV30 - CAWSVSQGRDEQFF TGTGCCTGGAGTGTATCCCAGGGGAGGGATGAGCAGTTCTTC
17 TRBJ2-1 - TRBV28 TRBD1 CASSFLFGTGGGEVLFF TGTGCCAGCAGTTTTTTGTTTGGGACAGGGGGCGGGGAGGTTTTGTTCTTC
15 TRBJ2-7 few TRBV19 - CASSLQERSSYEQYF TGTGCCAGTAGTCTACAGGAGAGGAGCTCCTACGAGCAGTACTTC
15 TRBJ1-2 - TRBV28 - CASSFMRPGASGYTF TGTGCCAGCAGTTTCATGCGTCCAGGGGCGTCTGGCTACACCTTC
15 TRBJ1-2 - TRBV5-1 TRBD1 CASSQGQGGLYGYTF TGCGCCAGCAGCCAGGGACAGGGAGGGCTCTATGGCTACACCTTC
14 TRBJ2-7 - TRBV9 - CASSARLNSYEQYF TGTGCCAGCAGCGCCCGACTGAACTCCTACGAGCAGTACTTC
13 TRBJ1-5 - TRBV4-3 - CASSQDQRQPQHF TGCGCCAGCAGCCAAGATCAGCGTCAGCCCCAGCATTTT
13 TRBJ1-5 few TRBV6-1 TRBD1 CASTPGQYQPQHF TGTGCCAGCACGCCGGGACAGTATCAGCCCCAGCATTTT
16 TRBJ2-5 - TRBV4-1 TRBD1 CASSQETQGALETQYF TGCGCCAGCAGCCAAGAAACCCAGGGGGCTTTAGAGACCCAGTACTTC
18 TRBJ2-1 - TRBV5-1 TRBD2 CASSGTPPGLAGGDEQFF TGCGCCAGCAGCGGGACCCCCCCGGGACTAGCGGGAGGGGATGAGCAGTTCTTC
13 TRBJ1-4 - TRBV5-4 - CASSLVGDEKLFF TGTGCCAGCAGCTTGGTCGGGGATGAAAAACTGTTTTTT
11 TRBJ2-7 - TRBV21-1 - CASSAGVRPYF TGTGCCAGCAGTGCCGGGGTTAGGCCGTACTTC
14 TRBJ2-1 - TRBV2 - CASSEEGLYNEQFF TGTGCCAGCAGTGAAGAAGGACTGTACAATGAGCAGTTCTTC
15 TRBJ2-5 - TRBV5-1 - CASSLGLKYQETQYF TGCGCCAGCAGCTTGGGACTCAAATACCAAGAGACCCAGTACTTC
15 TRBJ2-1 - TRBV9 - CASSVGLRVYNEQFF TGTGCCAGCAGCGTAGGACTGAGAGTGTACAATGAGCAGTTCTTC
13 TRBJ1-1 - TRBV28 TRBD1 CASSWTGSRQAFF TGTGCCAGCAGTTGGACAGGGAGTAGGCAAGCTTTCTTT
14 TRBJ2-7 once TRBV11-2 - CASSLEVGVYEQYF TGTGCCAGCAGCCTTGAGGTGGGGGTGTACGAGCAGTACTTC
13 TRBJ1-4 - TRBV28 TRBD1 CASSFGTDEKLFF TGTGCCAGCAGTTTCGGGACAGATGAAAAACTGTTTTTT
11 TRBJ1-2 - TRBV29-1 - CRGGSSGGYTF TGCAGGGGGGGTTCTTCGGGTGGCTACACCTTC
17 TRBJ2-7 - TRBV2 TRBD2 CASGTASGGLSSYEQYF TGTGCCAGCGGTACTGCTAGCGGGGGGCTAAGCTCCTACGAGCAGTACTTC
19 TRBJ2-6 - TRBV4-3 - CASSQDLSQEEYGANVLTF TGCGCCAGCAGCCAAGATTTGAGTCAGGAAGAATATGGGGCCAACGTCCTGACTTTC
15 TRBJ2-7 - TRBV19 - CASSIEWGFTYEQYF TGTGCCAGTAGTATAGAATGGGGGTTCACCTACGAGCAGTACTTC
15 TRBJ1-2 - TRBV19 TRBD1 CASSIATGVDYGYTF TGTGCCAGTAGTATCGCGACAGGGGTGGACTATGGCTACACCTTC
15 TRBJ1-2 - TRBV6-5 - CASSYPLDRLGGYTF TGTGCCAGCAGTTACCCCCTCGACAGATTAGGAGGCTACACCTTC
14 TRBJ1-1 - TRBV6-5 TRBD1 CASSVRGGNTEAFF TGTGCCAGCAGTGTCAGGGGGGGAAACACTGAAGCTTTCTTT
15 TRBJ1-6 - TRBV9 - CASSVSGTLNSPLHF TGTGCCAGCAGCGTTTCCGGGACTCTGAATTCACCCCTCCACTTT
16 TRBJ1-4 - TRBV7-9 - CASSINLRGPNEKLFF TGTGCCAGCAGCATAAACCTCAGGGGTCCTAATGAAAAACTGTTTTTT
15 TRBJ2-7 - TRBV28 TRBD1 CASSTSGTGVGEQYF TGTGCCAGCAGTACTTCCGGGACAGGGGTAGGCGAGCAGTACTTC
16 TRBJ2-7 - TRBV5-1 TRBD2 CASSLDLASGTYEQYF TGCGCCAGCAGCTTGGATTTGGCTAGCGGTACCTACGAGCAGTACTTC
15 TRBJ1-1 - TRBV9 - CASSPLRAGNTEAFF TGTGCCAGCAGCCCCTTAAGGGCGGGGAACACTGAAGCTTTCTTT
14 TRBJ2-3 - TRBV5-5 TRBD2 CASSFLADTDTQYF TGTGCCAGCAGCTTTCTAGCGGACACAGATACGCAGTATTTT
16 TRBJ2-3 - TRBV18 TRBD1 CASSPDRGRRTDTQYF TGTGCCAGCTCACCAGACAGGGGGCGAAGAACAGATACGCAGTATTTT
17 TRBJ1-2 - TRBV27 - CASSRLSGGPTDYGYTF TGTGCCAGCAGCCGCCTAAGTGGGGGCCCCACCGACTATGGCTACACCTTC
12 TRBJ2-4 - TRBV30 - CAWDNTKNIQYF TGTGCCTGGGACAATACCAAAAACATTCAGTACTTC
14 TRBJ1-2 - TRBV27 - CASTTQISNYGYTF TGTGCCAGCACCACACAAATCTCTAACTATGGCTACACCTTC
16 TRBJ1-6 - TRBV7-9 TRBD1 CASGPGGQGYNSPLHF TGTGCCAGCGGCCCTGGAGGACAGGGGTATAATTCACCCCTCCACTTT
14 TRBJ1-3 - TRBV5-1 - CASSSSGSGNTIYF TGCGCCAGCAGCTCGTCAGGGTCCGGAAACACCATATATTTT
13 TRBJ2-7 - TRBV7-2 - CASSLFLPPEQYF TGTGCCAGCAGCTTATTTCTCCCACCAGAGCAGTACTTC
14 TRBJ1-4 - TRBV7-9 TRBD1 CASSLRDSSEKLFF TGTGCCAGCAGCTTAAGGGACAGCAGCGAAAAACTGTTTTTT
14 TRBJ2-1 - TRBV28 - CASSLPASQDEQFF TGTGCCAGCAGTCTTCCGGCTAGCCAGGATGAGCAGTTCTTC
13 TRBJ2-7 - TRBV5-1 - CASSLPPSYEQYF TGCGCCAGCAGCTTACCTCCTTCCTACGAGCAGTACTTC
17 TRBJ2-2 - TRBV11-2 TRBD1 CASTWTGRTPNTGELFF TGTGCCAGCACCTGGACAGGGAGGACACCGAACACCGGGGAGCTGTTTTTT
12 TRBJ1-2 - TRBV2 - CASRGTNYGYTF TGTGCCAGCAGAGGGACTAACTATGGCTACACCTTC
15 TRBJ2-7 - TRBV4-2 - CASSQEKRANHEQYF TGTGCCAGCAGCCAGGAAAAGAGGGCCAACCACGAGCAGTACTTC